These 11 T cell receptor beta chains originate from one sample sequenced in a study of OX40 agonist ivuxolimab in advanced cancers. Produced via immunoSEQ multiplex PCR; TCRdb's table is partial and in-frame only. The data show roughly 29,000 clones, with roughly 90% seen just once and about 8.4% held by the top ten. The sample in question was CD4+ or CD8+ T cells sorted from blood, obtained in a trial of the OX40 agonist ivuxolimab. These receptors were obtained from an adult with an advanced solid tumor such as melanoma, head and neck, liver or kidney cancer.

V and J are TRBV27 and TRBJ2-7, with D unresolved. The CDR3 is 13 amino acids. CDR1 is MNHEY and CDR2 is SMNVEV in the germline V gene (reference sequence). Trimming pared 3 bases from V and 3 bases from J, leaving 9 bases between. The CDR3 region is CASSFAPYYEQYF. As DNA, the CDR3 is TGTGCCAGCAGTTTTGCGCCTTACTACGAGCAGTACTTC.

The chain couples TRBV9 to TRBJ2-7; D unresolved. V was clipped by 3 bases and J by 0 bases, with 7 bases between them. Germline lookup yields CDR1 SGDLS and CDR2 YYNGEE. CDR3 length: 13 residues. CDR3: CASSGRYSYEQYF. The CDR3 coding sequence is TGTGCCAGCAGCGGCAGGTACTCCTACGAGCAGTACTTC.

The V gene is TRBV7-9, the J gene TRBJ2-7; possible D gene TRBD2, 5 bases. V lost 5 bases and J 2 bases, leaving 16 bases between the germline ends. Germline V CDR1 and CDR2: SEHNR, FQNEAQ (reference sequence). The CDR3 extends over 15 amino acids. The CDR3 reads CASSPPIGETYEQYF. The CDR3 nucleotides are TGTGCCAGCAGCCCTCCTATTGGGGAGACCTACGAGCAGTACTTC.

CDR3 DNA: TGTGCCAGCAGCCAAAATCCTAACTATGGCTACACCTTC. It codes for CASSQNPNYGYTF. This chain connects TRBV14 to TRBJ1-2, with no clear D. Germline values: CDR1 SGHDN, CDR2 FVKESK. Trimming took off 2 bases at V and 0 bases at J, with 4 bases between the two ends. CDR3 size: 13 residues.

The count of this clone is one. This chain links TRBV9 with TRBJ1-5; D is uncertain. The CDR3 totals 19 residues. CDR1 and CDR2 from the germline V gene are SGDLS and YYNGEE. Trimming took off 0 bases at V and 5 bases at J, with 24 bases between the two ends. The CDR3 loop reads CASSVVKAGRTMGYQPQHF. The CDR3 DNA sequence: TGTGCCAGCAGCGTAGTGAAGGCTGGGAGGACGATGGGATATCAGCCCCAGCATTTT.

The chain employs TRBV6-1 and TRBJ1-2; 9 positions agree with TRBD1. This CDR3 region has 14 residues. Germline CDR1 and CDR2: MNHNS and SASEGT. Trimming took 3 bases from V and 2 from J; bases not matched to a gene: 1. In DNA form, the CDR3 reads TGTGCCAGCAGTGATACAGGGGGCAACTATGGCTACACCTTC. It codes for CASSDTGGNYGYTF.

Notes on this clone: Because the CDR3's place on the DNA is in doubt, the DNA is left out and the CDR3 is given as listed by TCRdb. V is TRBV21-1 and J is TRBJ2-3; no check of the table's D call, TRBD2, against the DNA was made. TRBV21-1 is a pseudogene. From its first to its last residue, the CDR3 has 16 amino acids. CDR3 amino acids: CASSKCSYLCTDTQYF.

The chain combines TRBV9 with TRBJ2-1, with a tentative D call TRBD2 (6 bases). The ends were cut back, 6 bases at V and 5 bases at J, with 15 bases in the middle. The CDR3 contains 14 residues. The germline gives CDR1 SGDLS, CDR2 YYNGEE. For the CDR3, the DNA is TGTGCCAGCACGTGGGGTAGCGGTCACAATGAGCAGTTCTTC. This encodes CASTWGSGHNEQFF. The variable domain in full, with the rest retrieved from reference TRBV9 and TRBJ2-1, is DSGVTQTPKHLITATGQRVTLRCSPRSGDLSVYWYQQSLDQGLQFLIQYYNGEERAKGNILERFSAQQFPDLHSELNLSSLELGDSALYFCASTWGSGHNEQFFGPGTRLTVL.

The V and J genes are TRBV9 and TRBJ2-2; D ambiguous. Germline CDR1 and CDR2: SGDLS and YYNGEE. V shed 5 bases and J shed 4 bases, with 9 bases lying between them. The CDR3 spans 13 residues. DNA of the CDR3: TGTGCCAGCAGTCGGTGGGTCACCGGGGAGCTGTTTTTT. This translates into CASSRWVTGELFF. The full variable domain, completed using reference TRBV9 and TRBJ2-2, is DSGVTQTPKHLITATGQRVTLRCSPRSGDLSVYWYQQSLDQGLQFLIQYYNGEERAKGNILERFSAQQFPDLHSELNLSSLELGDSALYFCASSRWVTGELFFGEGSRLTVL.

This clone was recorded only once. CDR3 coding DNA: TGTGCCAGCAGCGTAGAGGGGACAGGGTTTAGCACAGATACGCAGTATTTT. Protein sequence: CASSVEGTGFSTDTQYF. This chain connects TRBV9 to TRBJ2-3; 9 positions agree with TRBD1. There are 17 residues in the CDR3. Germline V CDR1 and CDR2: SGDLS, YYNGEE. V shed 0 bases and J 0 bases; nucleotides not matched to a gene: 5.

The rearrangement links TRBV23-1 to TRBJ1-5; possibly TRBD1 for D (5 bases). TRBV23-1 is an ORF, and what it does is uncertain. V was shortened by 3 bases and J by 0 bases, with 18 bases between the two germline ends. The CDR3 is 18 residues long. CDR3 coding DNA: TGCGCCAGCAGTCATATGACCTACCGGGGACTTAGCAATCAGCCCCAGCATTTT. As protein: CASSHMTYRGLSNQPQHF.